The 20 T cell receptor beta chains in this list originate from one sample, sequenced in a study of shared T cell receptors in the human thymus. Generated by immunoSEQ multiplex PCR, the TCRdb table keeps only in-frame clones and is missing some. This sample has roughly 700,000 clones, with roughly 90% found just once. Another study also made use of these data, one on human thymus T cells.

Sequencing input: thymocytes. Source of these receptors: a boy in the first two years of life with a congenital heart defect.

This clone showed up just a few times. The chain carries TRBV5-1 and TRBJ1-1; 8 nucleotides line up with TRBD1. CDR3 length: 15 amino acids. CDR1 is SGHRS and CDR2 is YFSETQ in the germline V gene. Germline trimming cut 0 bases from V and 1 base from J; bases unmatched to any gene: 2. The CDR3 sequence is CASSLGQGTNTEAFF. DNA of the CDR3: TGCGCCAGCAGCTTGGGACAGGGGACGAACACTGAAGCTTTCTTT.

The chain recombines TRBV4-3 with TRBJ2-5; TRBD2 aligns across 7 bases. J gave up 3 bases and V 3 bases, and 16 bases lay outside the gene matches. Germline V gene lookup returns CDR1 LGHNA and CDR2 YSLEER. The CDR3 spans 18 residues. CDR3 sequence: CASSQGTIAGSSEETQYF. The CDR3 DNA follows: TGCGCCAGCAGCCAGGGGACTATCGCTGGGTCGTCGGAAGAGACCCAGTACTTC.

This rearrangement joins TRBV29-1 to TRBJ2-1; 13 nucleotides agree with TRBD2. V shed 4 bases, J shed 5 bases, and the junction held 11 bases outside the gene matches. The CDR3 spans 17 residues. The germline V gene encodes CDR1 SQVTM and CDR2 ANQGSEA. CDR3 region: CSVGTSGSLSSHNEQFF. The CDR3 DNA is TGCAGCGTTGGGACTAGCGGGAGTCTATCTAGCCACAATGAGCAGTTCTTC.

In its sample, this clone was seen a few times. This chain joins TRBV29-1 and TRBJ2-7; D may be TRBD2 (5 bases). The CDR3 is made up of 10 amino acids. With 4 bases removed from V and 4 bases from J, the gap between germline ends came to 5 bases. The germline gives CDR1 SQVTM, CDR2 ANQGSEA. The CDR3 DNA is TGCAGCGTTGGGGAGTACGAGCAGTACTTC. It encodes CSVGEYEQYF.

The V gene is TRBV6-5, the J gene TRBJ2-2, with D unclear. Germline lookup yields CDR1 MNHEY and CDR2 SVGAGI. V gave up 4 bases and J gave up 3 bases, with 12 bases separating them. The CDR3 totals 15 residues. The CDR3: CASSSLSTDTGELFF. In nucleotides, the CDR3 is TGTGCCAGCAGTTCTTTGAGCACAGACACCGGGGAGCTGTTTTTT.

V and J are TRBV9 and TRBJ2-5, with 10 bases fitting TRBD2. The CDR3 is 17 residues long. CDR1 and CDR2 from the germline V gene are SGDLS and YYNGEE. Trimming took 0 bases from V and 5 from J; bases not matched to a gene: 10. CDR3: CASSVGVAGGPGETQYF. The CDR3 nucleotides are TGTGCCAGCAGCGTAGGAGTAGCGGGAGGCCCAGGGGAGACCCAGTACTTC.

CDR3 in amino acids: CASNATPTQYF. CDR3 bases: TGTGCCAGCAACGCGACTCCGACCCAGTACTTC. V usage is TRBV28 and J usage is TRBJ2-5; D call uncertain. Per germline, CDR1 MDHEN and CDR2 SYDVKM. The CDR3 has 11 residues. The V gene lost 7 bases and the J gene lost 7 bases, with 10 bases spanning the gap.

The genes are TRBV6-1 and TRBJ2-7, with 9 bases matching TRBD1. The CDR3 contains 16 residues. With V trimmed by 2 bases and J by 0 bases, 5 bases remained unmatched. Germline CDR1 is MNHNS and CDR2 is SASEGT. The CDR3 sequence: CASSEIRTGVSYEQYF. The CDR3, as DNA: TGTGCCAGCAGTGAAATAAGGACAGGGGTCTCCTACGAGCAGTACTTC.

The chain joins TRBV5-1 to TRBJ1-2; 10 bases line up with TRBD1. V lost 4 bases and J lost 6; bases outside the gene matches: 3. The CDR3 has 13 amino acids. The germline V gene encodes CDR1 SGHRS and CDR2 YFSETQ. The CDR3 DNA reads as TGCGCCAGCAGCGGGACAGGGGTAAATGGCTACACCTTC. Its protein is CASSGTGVNGYTF.

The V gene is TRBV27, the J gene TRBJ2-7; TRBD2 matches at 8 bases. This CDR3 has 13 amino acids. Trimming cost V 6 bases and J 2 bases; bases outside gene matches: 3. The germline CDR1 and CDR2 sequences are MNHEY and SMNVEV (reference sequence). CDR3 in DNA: TGTGCCAGCAGCCCCGGGGGGGCCTACGAGCAGTACTTC. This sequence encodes CASSPGGAYEQYF.

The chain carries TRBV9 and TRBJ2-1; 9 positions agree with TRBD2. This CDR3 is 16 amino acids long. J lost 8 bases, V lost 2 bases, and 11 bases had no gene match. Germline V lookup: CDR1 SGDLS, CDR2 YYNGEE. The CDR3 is CASSVSGSPHWDEQFF. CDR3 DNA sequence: TGTGCCAGCAGCGTTAGCGGGAGCCCCCATTGGGATGAGCAGTTCTTC. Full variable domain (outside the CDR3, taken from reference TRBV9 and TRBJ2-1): DSGVTQTPKHLITATGQRVTLRCSPRSGDLSVYWYQQSLDQGLQFLIQYYNGEERAKGNILERFSAQQFPDLHSELNLSSLELGDSALYFCASSVSGSPHWDEQFFGPGTRLTVL.

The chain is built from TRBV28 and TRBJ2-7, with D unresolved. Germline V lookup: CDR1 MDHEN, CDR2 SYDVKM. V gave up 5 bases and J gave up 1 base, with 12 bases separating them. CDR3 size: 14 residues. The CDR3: CASSPKYESYEQYF. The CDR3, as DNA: TGTGCCAGCAGTCCTAAATACGAGTCCTACGAGCAGTACTTC. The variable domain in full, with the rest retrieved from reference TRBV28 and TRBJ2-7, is DVKVTQSSRYLVKRTGEKVFLECVQDMDHENMFWYRQDPGLGLRLIYFSYDVKMKEKGDIPEGYSVSREKKERFSLILESASTNQTSMYLCASSPKYESYEQYFGPGTRLTVT.

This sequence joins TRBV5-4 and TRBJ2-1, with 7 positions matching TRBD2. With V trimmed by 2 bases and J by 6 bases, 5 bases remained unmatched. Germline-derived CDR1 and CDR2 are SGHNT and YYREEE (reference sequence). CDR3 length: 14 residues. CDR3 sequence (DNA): TGTGCCAGCAGCTTTGGTTCTAGCGGCAATGAGCAGTTCTTC. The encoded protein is CASSFGSSGNEQFF.

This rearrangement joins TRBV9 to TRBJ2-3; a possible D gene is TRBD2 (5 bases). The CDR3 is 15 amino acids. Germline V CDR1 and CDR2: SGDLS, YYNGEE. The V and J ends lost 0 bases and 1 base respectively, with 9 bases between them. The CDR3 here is CASSVGASRTDTQYF. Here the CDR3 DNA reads TGTGCCAGCAGCGTAGGGGCTAGCCGCACAGATACGCAGTATTTT.

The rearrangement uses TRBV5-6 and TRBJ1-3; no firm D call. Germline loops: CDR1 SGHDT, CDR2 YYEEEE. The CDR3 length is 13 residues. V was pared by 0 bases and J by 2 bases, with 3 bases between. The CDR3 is CASSLGAGNTIYF. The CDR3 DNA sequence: TGTGCCAGCAGCTTGGGAGCTGGAAACACCATATATTTT.

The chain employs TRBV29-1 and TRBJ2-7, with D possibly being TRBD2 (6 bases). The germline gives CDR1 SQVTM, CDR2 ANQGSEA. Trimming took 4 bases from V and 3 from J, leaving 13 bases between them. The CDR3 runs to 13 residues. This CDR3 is CSVGSGLFYEQYF. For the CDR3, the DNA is TGCAGCGTTGGTAGCGGCTTATTCTACGAGCAGTACTTC.

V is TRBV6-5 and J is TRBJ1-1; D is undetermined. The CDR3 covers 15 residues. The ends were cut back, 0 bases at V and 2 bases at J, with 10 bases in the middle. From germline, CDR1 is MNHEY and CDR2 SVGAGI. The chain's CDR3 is CASSYSRSFNTEAFF. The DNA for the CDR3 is TGTGCCAGCAGTTACTCGAGATCATTTAACACTGAAGCTTTCTTT.

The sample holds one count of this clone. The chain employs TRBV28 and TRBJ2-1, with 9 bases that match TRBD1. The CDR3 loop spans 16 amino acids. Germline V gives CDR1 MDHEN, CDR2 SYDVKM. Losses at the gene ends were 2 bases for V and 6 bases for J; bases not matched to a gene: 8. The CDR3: CASSLGDRETCNEQFF. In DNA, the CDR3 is TGTGCCAGCAGTTTAGGGGACAGGGAAACGTGCAATGAGCAGTTCTTC.

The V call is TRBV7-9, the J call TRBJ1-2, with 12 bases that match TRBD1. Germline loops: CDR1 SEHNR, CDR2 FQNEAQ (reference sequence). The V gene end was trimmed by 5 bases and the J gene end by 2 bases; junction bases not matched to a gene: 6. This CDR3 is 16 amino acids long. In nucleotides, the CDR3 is TGTGCCAGCAGCCGATCCGGGACAGGGGGCAACTATGGCTACACCTTC. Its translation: CASSRSGTGGNYGYTF.

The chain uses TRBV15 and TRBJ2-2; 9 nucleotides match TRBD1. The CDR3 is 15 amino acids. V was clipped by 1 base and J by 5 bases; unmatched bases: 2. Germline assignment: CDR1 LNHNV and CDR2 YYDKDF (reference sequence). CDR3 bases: TGTGCCACCAGCAGAGGACAGGGGGGAACCGGGGAGCTGTTTTTT. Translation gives CATSRGQGGTGELFF.